This TCR beta chain emerged from a study of regulatory T cells in long-lasting Graves disease. General study findings and limits: With under 3,500 shared public clonotypes, persistent patients exceeded new patients, who shared around 970.

Germline CDR1 and CDR2: MNHEY and SVGAGI. The CDR3 extends over 15 amino acids. The time point was: newly diagnosed GD, antithyroid drugs for less than 3 months. The authors made the TCR library using RNA they extracted from PBMCs. This clonotype occurred many times. No antigen is known for it. Germline and junction disagree at one end, which may indicate a read error. To make TCR beta libraries, researchers used iRepertoire HTBI primers and Arm-PCR of CDR3 regions. TCRdb reprocessed the multiplex PCR reads via MiXCR and lists one record per CDR3 protein. The table lists approximately 350,000 distinct CDR3 sequences, 12% of them singletons. This sample also belongs to another study, concerning T cells in Graves' hyperthyroidism and ophthalmopathy. From that study: Blood also contained most expanded thyroid clonotypes above 0.001. In validation, the model predicted ophthalmopathy. These predictions came a median roughly six months before onset.

Specimen: peripheral blood mononuclear cells (PBMCs), collected at new diagnosis, from a patient treated with antithyroid drugs. The chain joins TRBV6-5 to TRBJ2-3; tentative D call: TRBD1 (6 bases). The clonotype originates from a woman aged 18-29 years with Graves disease. The CDR3 nucleotides are TGTGCCAGCAGTCACTCAGGGGACAGCACAGATACGCAGTATTTT. It translates to CASSHSGDSTDTQYF.